This T cell receptor beta chain was observed in a study of T cell repertoires in cytomegalovirus infection. At the level of the study: From public TCR beta signatures came an indication of both CMV infection and matching HLA type.

In TCRdb, the reads were re-called with MiXCR into one record per CDR3 protein. The table includes approximately 500,000 distinct CDR3 sequences, around 35% detected once. CDR3 length: 12 residues. Trimming removed 7 bases from V and 7 bases from J, with 13 bases in between. The sample holds many counts of this clonotype. What it recognizes is unknown. V gene TRBV12-3 or TRBV12-4 combines with J gene TRBJ1-1, with no clear D. This TCR was sampled from a human donor in good health (CMV status not recorded). Some clones in this sample may be carry-over from other donors' samples. Sequencing was performed on cultured PBMCs, taken from culture after CMV antigen stimulation. The CDR3 spells CASTNRRVEAFF. CDR3 nucleotide sequence: TGTGCCAGCACTAACCGACGGGTTGAAGCTTTCTTT.